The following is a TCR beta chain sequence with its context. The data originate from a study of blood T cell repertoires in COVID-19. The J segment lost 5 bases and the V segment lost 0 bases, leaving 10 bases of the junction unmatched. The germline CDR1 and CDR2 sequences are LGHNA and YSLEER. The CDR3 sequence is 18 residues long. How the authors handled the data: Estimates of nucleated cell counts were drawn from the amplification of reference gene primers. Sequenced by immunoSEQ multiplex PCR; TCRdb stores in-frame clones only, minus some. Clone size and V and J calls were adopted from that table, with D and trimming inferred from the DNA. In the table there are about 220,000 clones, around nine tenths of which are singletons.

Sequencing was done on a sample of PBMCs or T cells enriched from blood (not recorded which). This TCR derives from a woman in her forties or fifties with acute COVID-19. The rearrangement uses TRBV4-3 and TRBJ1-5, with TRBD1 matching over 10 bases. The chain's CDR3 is CASSQDWSGQGVYQPQHF. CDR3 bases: TGCGCCAGCAGCCAAGATTGGAGCGGACAGGGGGTCTATCAGCCCCAGCATTTT.